This TCR beta chain appears in the sequencing data of a study of T cell changes during pregnancy in multiple sclerosis. Profiling relied on immunoSEQ multiplex PCR, and the TCRdb table lists in-frame clones only, not all of them. The sample consists of about 52,000 clones, 80% to 95% of them appearing once. CDR1 and CDR2 from the germline V gene are MGHRA and YSYEKL. The CDR3 runs 17 residues. With V trimmed by 1 base and J by 4 bases, 10 bases remained unmatched. The sample was CD4+ T cells from peripheral blood mononuclear cells, taken in the third trimester of pregnancy. The receptor's source is a female donor with multiple sclerosis, enrolled in a pregnancy study. The rearrangement uses TRBV4-1 and TRBJ2-3; 8 positions match TRBD2. CDR3 DNA sequence: TGCGCCAGCAGCCAAGTGGGGCGGGGGGTTCTCGCAGATACGCAGTATTTT. Amino acids: CASSQVGRGVLADTQYF.